These T cell receptor beta chains were read from a single sample in a study of Graves' ophthalmopathy and Graves' hyperthyroidism. TCRdb processed the multiplex PCR reads anew with MiXCR; each CDR3 protein has one entry. The sample gives around 1.1 million distinct CDR3 sequences, approximately 35% of which show up once; more than 9.5% is in the top ten. Sample: peripheral blood or thyroid tissue (not recorded which). The receptors come from an adult man with Graves' hyperthyroidism. Both conserved end residues are part of each CDR3. The order of the fields is CDR3 length, V gene, D gene, clone size, J gene, CDR3 protein, CDR3 DNA. The D gene is left open where the match is weak. For some rows the clone size is stated as once, few or many, or as a class when expanded; others skip it.

CDR3 length: 13; V gene: TRBV20-1; D gene: .; clone size: many; J gene: TRBJ1-5; CDR3 protein: CSASVGVDQPQHF; CDR3 DNA: TGCAGTGCTAGTGTCGGGGTTGATCAGCCCCAGCATTTT
CDR3 length: 13; V gene: TRBV29-1; D gene: .; clone size: many; J gene: TRBJ1-5; CDR3 protein: CSVLRTDNQPQHF; CDR3 DNA: TGCAGCGTCCTCAGGACAGACAATCAGCCCCAGCATTTT
CDR3 length: 13; V gene: TRBV29-1; D gene: .; clone size: .; J gene: TRBJ1-2; CDR3 protein: CSVLPPGAYGYTF; CDR3 DNA: TGCAGCGTCCTTCCGCCCGGGGCATATGGCTACACCTTC
CDR3 length: 13; V gene: TRBV7-2; D gene: .; clone size: many; J gene: TRBJ1-5; CDR3 protein: CASSLSLTQPQHF; CDR3 DNA: TGTGCCAGCAGCTTAAGCCTAACTCAGCCCCAGCATTTT
CDR3 length: 16; V gene: TRBV7-2; D gene: TRBD1; clone size: .; J gene: TRBJ1-5; CDR3 protein: CASSLAGQGFRQPQHF; CDR3 DNA: TGTGCCAGCAGCCTCGCGGGACAGGGGTTCCGGCAGCCCCAGCATTTT
CDR3 length: 15; V gene: TRBV6-5; D gene: TRBD1; clone size: .; J gene: TRBJ1-1; CDR3 protein: CASSSGTGRNTEAFF; CDR3 DNA: TGTGCCAGCAGCTCAGGGACAGGGAGGAACACTGAAGCTTTCTTT
CDR3 length: 14; V gene: TRBV5-1; D gene: TRBD1; clone size: .; J gene: TRBJ2-7; CDR3 protein: CASSSQGENYEQYF; CDR3 DNA: TGCGCCAGCAGCAGTCAGGGGGAAAACTACGAGCAGTACTTC
CDR3 length: 13; V gene: TRBV10-3; D gene: .; clone size: .; J gene: TRBJ1-1; CDR3 protein: CASSYGPDTEAFF; CDR3 DNA: TGTGCCAGCAGTTACGGGCCTGACACTGAAGCTTTCTTT
CDR3 length: 16; V gene: TRBV7-9; D gene: TRBD1; clone size: many; J gene: TRBJ1-5; CDR3 protein: CASSLTGGSGNQPQHF; CDR3 DNA: TGTGCCAGCAGCTTAACAGGGGGTTCGGGCAATCAGCCCCAGCATTTT
CDR3 length: 14; V gene: TRBV7-2; D gene: .; clone size: many; J gene: TRBJ1-5; CDR3 protein: CASTRYGSNQPQHF; CDR3 DNA: TGTGCCAGCACTAGGTACGGGAGCAATCAGCCCCAGCATTTT
CDR3 length: 13; V gene: TRBV25-1; D gene: TRBD1; clone size: few; J gene: TRBJ1-4; CDR3 protein: CASSVAGGRELFF; CDR3 DNA: TGTGCCAGCAGCGTCGCAGGGGGCAGGGAACTGTTTTTT
CDR3 length: 15; V gene: TRBV19; D gene: TRBD1; clone size: many; J gene: TRBJ2-5; CDR3 protein: CASSLGTGGRETQYF; CDR3 DNA: TGTGCCAGTAGCCTCGGGACAGGGGGCCGGGAGACCCAGTACTTC
CDR3 length: 14; V gene: TRBV7-2; D gene: .; clone size: .; J gene: TRBJ2-7; CDR3 protein: CASGLRHSPYEQYF; CDR3 DNA: TGTGCCAGCGGCTTGAGACACTCCCCCTACGAGCAGTACTTC
CDR3 length: 15; V gene: TRBV10-3; D gene: .; clone size: .; J gene: TRBJ1-5; CDR3 protein: CASSCSGVSNQPQHF; CDR3 DNA: TGTGCCAGCAGTTGCTCAGGGGTCAGCAATCAGCCCCAGCATTTT
CDR3 length: 15; V gene: TRBV6-6; D gene: .; clone size: few; J gene: TRBJ2-7; CDR3 protein: CASSYSTTRGAEQYF; CDR3 DNA: TGTGCCAGCAGTTACTCGACTACAAGAGGGGCCGAGCAGTACTTC
CDR3 length: 11; V gene: TRBV6-2/TRBV6-3; D gene: .; clone size: many; J gene: TRBJ2-5; CDR3 protein: CASQGRETQYF; CDR3 DNA: TGTGCCAGCCAGGGGAGGGAGACCCAGTACTTC
CDR3 length: 14; V gene: TRBV19; D gene: TRBD1; clone size: many; J gene: TRBJ2-7; CDR3 protein: CASSGYGQAYEQYF; CDR3 DNA: TGTGCCAGTAGCGGATATGGACAGGCCTACGAGCAGTACTTC
CDR3 length: 15; V gene: TRBV9; D gene: TRBD2; clone size: few; J gene: TRBJ2-7; CDR3 protein: CASSRGTSERYEQYF; CDR3 DNA: TGTGCCAGCTCACGAGGGACTAGCGAACGCTACGAGCAGTACTTC
CDR3 length: 14; V gene: TRBV6-5; D gene: TRBD1; clone size: .; J gene: TRBJ2-7; CDR3 protein: CASSGRTGVDEQYF; CDR3 DNA: TGTGCCAGCAGCGGTAGGACAGGGGTGGACGAGCAGTACTTC
CDR3 length: 13; V gene: TRBV12-3/TRBV12-4; D gene: .; clone size: many; J gene: TRBJ2-5; CDR3 protein: CASSWEMGETQYF; CDR3 DNA: TGTGCCAGCAGTTGGGAGATGGGAGAGACCCAGTACTTC
CDR3 length: 14; V gene: TRBV2; D gene: TRBD1; clone size: .; J gene: TRBJ2-5; CDR3 protein: CASSTGQGPETQYF; CDR3 DNA: TGTGCCAGCAGTACCGGACAGGGGCCAGAGACCCAGTACTTC
CDR3 length: 17; V gene: TRBV7-2; D gene: TRBD2; clone size: .; J gene: TRBJ2-5; CDR3 protein: CASSPSGLAGAGETQYF; CDR3 DNA: TGTGCCAGCAGCCCGTCGGGACTAGCGGGAGCCGGAGAGACCCAGTACTTC
CDR3 length: 16; V gene: TRBV15; D gene: TRBD1; clone size: .; J gene: TRBJ2-7; CDR3 protein: CATSRVIGQGVNEQYF; CDR3 DNA: TGTGCCACCAGCAGAGTCATTGGACAGGGGGTCAACGAGCAGTACTTC
CDR3 length: 13; V gene: TRBV6-5; D gene: .; clone size: many; J gene: TRBJ2-7; CDR3 protein: CASGRDSTYEQYF; CDR3 DNA: TGTGCCAGCGGCCGAGACAGTACCTACGAGCAGTACTTC